This note documents a single TCR beta chain sequence. Its antigen is not identified. With UMI labels, 5' RACE was used to prepare the TRB cDNA libraries. TCRdb re-analyzed the 5' RACE reads; it lists each CDR3 protein once, without DNA. This table holds 150,000 to 160,000 distinct CDR3 sequences. This specimen belongs to a study of CXCR3-negative and CXCR3-positive naive CD8 T cells. Study context: There were about 140 million TRB reads altogether, and each library had about 1.5 +/- 0.3 million of them. Findings and limits, study-wide: CXCR3-positive naive cells had more hydrophobic TRB CDR3s than CXCR3-negative naive cells.

The CDR3 covers 14 residues. Germline V gives CDR1 PRHDT, CDR2 FYEKMQ (reference sequence). This clonotype originated in a human donor in good health. Some clones in this sample may be carry-over from other donors' samples. The sequenced sample consisted of naive CXCR3+ CD8+ T cells from blood. The sample's subset: CD45RO-CCR7+CD27+CD95- naive CD8+ T cells expressing CXCR3 (TNR3+). The chain recombines TRBV13 with TRBJ2-1; TCRdb gives TRBD1 as the D gene, but with no DNA this cannot be confirmed. The CDR3 loop is CASSAAQGRYEQFF.